The present entry profiles one T cell receptor beta chain with its context. The target of this receptor is not known. It has no much larger one-base neighbor in the sample; base qualities were not kept. Ficoll-Paque density gradient centrifugation was the method used to isolate PBMCs. TCRdb records Illumina NovaSeq 6000 as the sequencer. Using 5'RACE with constant-segment primers, TCRalpha and TCRbeta cDNA libraries were constructed, with sample barcodes and unique molecular identifiers added in the process. RNA was extracted from every sample with Trizol reagent. Library amplification was performed in two PCR steps, and a second sample barcode and Illumina TruSeq adapters were introduced in the second step. Sequencing of libraries was performed on an Illumina NovaSeq with 2 x 150 bp paired-end reads. In the original analysis: The reads were demultiplexed and collapsed into UMI-guided consensus sequences using migec v1.2.7. Using mixcr v2.1.11, the UMI consensuses were aligned to TRA and TRB V and J templates and assembled into clonotypes. A clonotype was counted as expanded or contracted only when both edgeR and NoisET called the clonotype significant, with the noise models trained on biological replicates. edgeR calls used a false discovery rate-adjusted p below 0.01 and a log2 fold-change threshold of 1. PCA with hierarchical clustering of max-normalized trajectories of the 1000 most abundant clonotypes was used as exploratory dynamics analysis. Each responding clone was given a CD4 or CD8 phenotype based on the CD4+ and CD8+ repertoires, which had been sequenced separately. TCRdb trimmed the raw reads at Q25, called clones with MiXCR and kept productive beta chains. Entries that share a CDR3 protein sequence are merged under the most common genes and DNA. The V and J calls were determined by TCRdb, not by the authors. Within this sample are 550,000 to 700,000 distinct CDR3 sequences, with roughly 18% of them counted one time only. The top ten hold around 12% of the sample.

Reading from cysteine to phenylalanine, the CDR3 counts 13 amino acids. Only the CDR3 part of the read is kept: 39 bases, read in frame from the first base. From a lookup of the germline V gene (reference sequence), CDR1 and CDR2 are MNHEY and SMNVEV. Trimming leaves V shorter by 6 bases and J shorter by 8 bases, with the junction holding 8 bases beyond the gene matches. These data are taken from a study of T-cell memory formation after mild COVID-19 (dated by TCRdb to the early 2020s). Regarding the study in general: TCR sequence clusters from the two donors were largely donor specific. Longitudinal TCRalpha and TCRbeta repertoire sequencing tracked T-cell clones expanding and contracting after mild COVID-19 in a couple of donors. The cohort comprised two young, previously healthy adult volunteers, one female and one male. The paper as a whole reports these results and caveats: SARS-CoV-2 specificity was not confirmed for the second-wave clones peaking on day 37. Some responding clones were found in pre-infection memory, which suggests that pre-existing cross-reactive memory T cells took part in the SARS-CoV-2 response. Contracting CD4+ clones were found mainly in CM and EM memory subsets, while CD8+ clones were enriched in EMRA. Balanced CD4/CD8 phenotypes were observed for clones contracting from day 15 to 85, whereas a bias towards CD4+ was observed for a second wave of clones expanding from day 15 to 37. The study covered only two mild cases, and larger cohorts including severe cases with pre-infection samples were considered necessary.

The V gene is TRBV27 and the J gene is TRBJ1-2; 8 nucleotides in the junction match TRBD1. The sequencing sample was made of PBMCs or a T cell subset sorted from them (not recorded which). This TCR derives from an adult woman who had mild COVID-19 (a few samples of this study predate the infection). The sample titles of this study are shuffled in the database, so cell type and time point are left out; the donor was told from shared clones. The nucleotide sequence reads as follows: TGTGCCAGCAGGCTACAGGGGGATCGGGGCTACACCTTC. It translates as CASRLQGDRGYTF.